Below are 30 T cell receptor beta chains sequenced from a single sample in a study of T cell changes during pregnancy in multiple sclerosis. The repertoire was sequenced with immunoSEQ multiplex PCR; TCRdb's copy has only in-frame clones and lacks some. The sample has about 59,000 clones; 85% to 90% are singletons. Sample: peripheral blood, taken in the first trimester of pregnancy. The receptors derive from a female donor in good health, enrolled as a control in a pregnancy study.

The chain uses TRBV7-6 and TRBJ1-5; 9 bases are shared with TRBD1. The junction had 3 bases not matched to a gene; V was cut back by 2 bases and J by 1 base. CDR1 is SGHVS, CDR2 FNYEAQ, per germline. The CDR3 contains 16 residues. CDR3 amino acids: CASSLTGGGSNQPQHF. Here the CDR3 DNA reads TGTGCCAGCAGCTTAACAGGGGGCGGAAGCAATCAGCCCCAGCATTTT.

In nucleotides, the CDR3 is TGTGCCAGCAGTGGATCAGGGGAGGGCACTGAAGCTTTCTTT. Translating it yields CASSGSGEGTEAFF. This chain links TRBV2 with TRBJ1-1, with D possibly matching TRBD1 (6 bases). Germline V CDR1 and CDR2: SNHLY, FYNNEI. The germline V and J ends were trimmed by 4 bases and 4 bases, with 13 bases remaining between them. The CDR3 has 14 residues.

This chain links TRBV15 with TRBJ1-2; perhaps TRBD1 as D (5 bases). CDR1 is LNHNV, CDR2 YYDKDF, per germline (reference sequence). Trimming removed 0 bases at V and 1 base at J, with 9 bases between. This CDR3 has 15 residues. CDR3 bases: TGTGCCACCAGCAGAGAGGGAGGGGTTAACTATGGCTACACCTTC. This translates into CATSREGGVNYGYTF.

The chain is built from TRBV4-3 and TRBJ1-1; TRBD1 agrees at 8 bases. Germline V lookup: CDR1 LGHNA, CDR2 YSLEER. The CDR3 covers 15 residues. V was pared by 2 bases and J by 5 bases, with 7 bases of the junction left unmatched. The DNA of the CDR3 is TGCGCCAGCAGCCAATCTCGGACAGGGAGAACTGAAGCTTTCTTT. Its translation: CASSQSRTGRTEAFF.

The gene calls are TRBV7-2 and TRBJ2-5; 10 nucleotides agree with TRBD1. V was pared by 5 bases and J by 1 base, with 4 bases of the junction left unmatched. This CDR3 contains 15 residues. Germline loops: CDR1 SGHTA, CDR2 FQGNSA. The CDR3 sequence: CASSPRTGGQETQYF. CDR3 bases: TGTGCCAGCAGCCCCCGGACAGGGGGCCAAGAGACCCAGTACTTC.

V and J are TRBV4-2 and TRBJ1-2; D unresolved. There are 15 residues in the CDR3. Germline V gene lookup returns CDR1 LGHNA and CDR2 YNFKEQ. Trimming cost V 1 base and J 1 base, with 10 bases left between them. This CDR3 is CASSQVAVDNYGYTF. The DNA of the CDR3 is TGTGCCAGCAGCCAAGTAGCCGTAGATAACTATGGCTACACCTTC.

This clone was detected many times. This chain links TRBV7-2 with TRBJ2-7, with TRBD1 matching over 8 bases. This CDR3 comprises 13 residues. Germline CDR1 and CDR2: SGHTA and FQGNSA. The J segment lost 5 bases and the V segment lost 3 bases, leaving 3 bases of the junction unmatched. CDR3 sequence: CASSFRQGNEQYF. The CDR3 DNA reads TGTGCCAGCAGCTTCCGACAGGGGAACGAGCAGTACTTC.

The CDR3 region is CASSPGGQGMNTEAFF. The CDR3 region has the DNA TGTGCCAGCAGCCCAGGGGGCCAGGGTATGAACACTGAAGCTTTCTTT. The chain employs TRBV7-9 and TRBJ1-1, with 8 bases matching TRBD1. The V segment lost 5 bases and the J segment 0 bases; nucleotides outside the gene matches: 8. CDR3 size: 16 residues. CDR1 is SEHNR, CDR2 FQNEAQ, per germline (reference sequence).

A single count supports this clone. This chain uses TRBV7-6 with TRBJ2-1, with 8 bases aligning to TRBD2. V lost 1 base, J lost 2 bases, and 4 bases stayed unmatched. The CDR3 runs to 16 residues. Per the germline V gene, CDR1 is SGHVS and CDR2 is FNYEAQ. Here the CDR3 DNA reads TGTGCCAGCAGCTTAGGGAGCGGGGGCACCTACAATGAGCAGTTCTTC. Amino acid sequence: CASSLGSGGTYNEQFF.

This clone was picked up one time. The rearrangement uses TRBV10-3 and TRBJ1-2; D gene ambiguous. Germline values: CDR1 ENHRY, CDR2 SYGVKD. V lost 6 bases and J lost 4, with 36 bases in between. This CDR3 is 21 amino acids long. The CDR3 coding sequence is TGTGCCATCAGAGATGGCGTAAGGGAGGCCCCCGCCCGAATACGCCTCTATGGCTACACCTTC. Translating gives CAIRDGVREAPARIRLYGYTF.

V gene TRBV7-9 combines with J gene TRBJ2-6; 15 bases fit TRBD2. This CDR3 is built from 14 residues. J was trimmed by 14 bases and V by 5 bases; bases with no gene match: 4. Germline loops: CDR1 SEHNR, CDR2 FQNEAQ (reference sequence). Here the CDR3 DNA reads TGTGCCAGCAGCGAGGGACTAGCGGGGGGTCTCCTGACTTTC. This encodes CASSEGLAGGLLTF.

V is TRBV9 and J is TRBJ1-1; D is possibly TRBD1 (6 bases). Trimming took off 1 base at V and 1 base at J, with 17 bases between the two ends. The CDR3 length is 17 residues. Germline loops: CDR1 SGDLS, CDR2 YYNGEE. Here the CDR3 DNA reads TGTGCCAGCAGCGTACGTGCGGGGGCAGGAGGGAACACTGAAGCTTTCTTT. It encodes CASSVRAGAGGNTEAFF.

As regards this clone: The DNA is omitted, as the CDR3 cannot be located on it reliably, and the CDR3 follows TCRdb's listing. This rearrangement joins TRBV11-1 to TRBJ1-1; the D segment call TRBD1 is taken from the table without a DNA check. The CDR3 spans 13 residues, counting both ends. Germline CDR1 SGHAT, CDR2 FQDESV (reference sequence). CDR3 loop: CASSLVAQGSPFF.

The chain employs TRBV18 and TRBJ1-2; 7 bases match TRBD1. After removal of 3 bases from V and 3 bases from J, the junction contained 19 bases not matched to a gene. The CDR3 consists of 19 residues. CDR1 and CDR2 from the germline V gene are KGHSH and LQKENI. CDR3 residues: CASSPLPPGQTSLDYGYTF. CDR3 bases: TGTGCCAGCTCACCCCTACCTCCGGGACAGACATCGTTAGACTATGGCTACACCTTC.

This chain joins TRBV19 and TRBJ2-7; 11 positions agree with TRBD1. CDR1 is LNHDA, CDR2 SQIVND, per germline (reference sequence). Trimming cost V 11 bases and J 3 bases; bases outside gene matches: 12. The CDR3 contains 15 residues. The chain's CDR3 is CAETAGQGVIYEQYF. CDR3 in DNA: TGTGCCGAAACCGCGGGACAGGGGGTAATCTACGAGCAGTACTTC.

This chain uses TRBV10-3 with TRBJ2-3; the match to TRBD1 covers 9 bases. V was clipped by 3 bases and J by 3 bases; unmatched bases: 7. The germline CDR1 and CDR2 sequences are ENHRY and SYGVKD. The CDR3 runs 16 residues. CDR3 loop: CAISESGQGGTDTQYF. CDR3 coding DNA: TGTGCCATCAGTGAATCGGGACAGGGAGGGACAGATACGCAGTATTTT.

The genes are TRBV9 and TRBJ2-7, with 7 bases identical to TRBD1. Germline-derived CDR1 and CDR2 are SGDLS and YYNGEE. V lost 0 bases, J lost 0 bases, and 0 bases stayed unmatched. This CDR3 contains 14 residues. CDR3 in amino acids: CASSVGDSSYEQYF. In DNA form, the CDR3 reads TGTGCCAGCAGCGTAGGGGACAGCTCCTACGAGCAGTACTTC.

This chain joins TRBV4-3 and TRBJ1-1, with a possible D match to TRBD1 (6 bases). V was clipped by 0 bases and J by 5 bases, with 16 bases between them. This CDR3 has 16 amino acids. Germline CDR1 and CDR2: LGHNA and YSLEER. CDR3 coding DNA: TGCGCCAGCAGCCAAGATAGTTGGGGGCTTATGACTGAAGCTTTCTTT. Its protein product is CASSQDSWGLMTEAFF.

CDR3 in amino acids: CASSETGGYEQYF. The CDR3 DNA reads TGTGCCAGCAGCGAAACAGGGGGCTACGAGCAGTACTTC. The chain recombines TRBV27 with TRBJ2-7; 8 bases agree with TRBD1. V shed 6 bases and J 3 bases; nucleotides not matched to a gene: 4. CDR1 and CDR2 from the germline V gene are MNHEY and SMNVEV (reference sequence). The CDR3 runs to 13 residues.

This rearrangement joins TRBV5-1 to TRBJ2-3; D gene uncertain. Germline V lookup: CDR1 SGHRS, CDR2 YFSETQ. V lost 0 bases and J lost 1, with 12 bases in between. This CDR3 spans 16 amino acids. CDR3 DNA: TGCGCCAGCAGCTTGGATACCCCTCGGGGCACAGATACGCAGTATTTT. Protein sequence: CASSLDTPRGTDTQYF. The variable domain in full, completed from reference TRBV5-1 and TRBJ2-3, reads KAGVTQTPRYLIKTRGQQVTLSCSPISGHRSVSWYQQTPGQGLQFLFEYFSETQRNKGNFPGRFSGRQFSNSRSEMNVSTLELGDSALYLCASSLDTPRGTDTQYFGPGTRLTVL.

The chain has TRBV10-3 and TRBJ2-1, with 12 bases fitting TRBD2. Trimming took 6 bases from V and 4 from J; bases not matched to a gene: 4. The CDR3 consists of 15 residues. Germline values: CDR1 ENHRY, CDR2 SYGVKD. CDR3 DNA: TGTGCCATCAGCCGACTAGCGGGGGCGTACAATGAGCAGTTCTTC. Translated: CAISRLAGAYNEQFF.

The chain uses TRBV5-1 and TRBJ1-6; TRBD1 matches at 7 bases. The CDR3 covers 15 residues. V lost 4 bases to trimming and J lost 7 bases; unmatched junction nucleotides: 8. Germline loops: CDR1 SGHRS, CDR2 YFSETQ. CDR3 protein: CASSARTGPNSPLHF. In nucleotides, the CDR3 is TGCGCCAGCAGCGCTCGGACAGGCCCGAATTCACCCCTCCACTTT.

The chain is built from TRBV4-3 and TRBJ1-1; 9 bases fit TRBD1. The V gene end was trimmed by 0 bases and the J gene end by 6 bases; junction bases not matched to a gene: 14. Germline CDR1 and CDR2: LGHNA and YSLEER. The CDR3 consists of 18 residues. CDR3 amino acids: CASSQEWNRGREVAEAFF. The CDR3 nucleotides are TGCGCCAGCAGCCAAGAATGGAACAGGGGGCGAGAAGTAGCTGAAGCTTTCTTT.

The chain uses TRBV11-2 and TRBJ2-7; 8 bases agree with TRBD1. The CDR3 covers 15 residues. The germline CDR1 and CDR2 sequences are SGHAT and FQNNGV. Trimming cost V 2 bases and J 2 bases; bases outside gene matches: 5. CDR3 loop: CASSLRAGGTYEQYF. The CDR3 coding sequence is TGTGCCAGCAGCTTAAGGGCAGGGGGCACCTACGAGCAGTACTTC.

J is TRBJ1-2 and V is TRBV29-1, with TRBD1 matching 9 bases. This CDR3 region has 15 residues. J gave up 6 bases and V 4 bases, and 12 bases lay outside the gene matches. In germline, CDR1 is SQVTM, CDR2 ANQGSEA. This CDR3 reads CSVVAMDRGLHGYTF. In DNA, the CDR3 is TGCAGCGTTGTAGCTATGGACAGGGGCCTTCATGGCTACACCTTC. Supplemented by reference TRBV29-1 and TRBJ1-2, the full variable domain reads SAVISQKPSRDICQRGTSLTIQCQVDSQVTMMFWYRQQPGQSLTLIATANQGSEATYESGFVIDKFPISRPNLTFSTLTVSNMSPEDSSIYLCSVVAMDRGLHGYTFGSGTRLTVV.

The rearrangement uses TRBV7-9 and TRBJ2-1, with D perhaps TRBD1 (6 bases). This CDR3 has 13 amino acids. Trimming pared 5 bases from V and 7 bases from J, leaving 12 bases between. From germline, CDR1 is SEHNR and CDR2 FQNEAQ (reference sequence). CDR3 DNA: TGTGCCAGCAGCGCGCAAACAGGGAATGAGCAGTTCTTC. This translates into CASSAQTGNEQFF. Together with reference TRBV7-9 and TRBJ2-1, the CDR3 gives the full variable domain: DTGVSQNPRHKITKRGQNVTFRCDPISEHNRLYWYRQTLGQGPEFLTYFQNEAQLEKSRLLSDRFSAERPKGSFSTLEIQRTEQGDSAMYLCASSAQTGNEQFFGPGTRLTVL.

The chain has TRBV4-3 and TRBJ1-2; perhaps TRBD1 as D (5 bases). V was shortened by 0 bases and J by 2 bases, with 13 bases between the two germline ends. In germline, CDR1 is LGHNA, CDR2 YSLEER. The CDR3 loop spans 16 amino acids. The CDR3: CASSQEGGTGNYGYTF. The CDR3 DNA reads as TGCGCCAGCAGCCAAGAGGGCGGGACGGGAAACTATGGCTACACCTTC.

The genes are TRBV9 and TRBJ1-1, with TRBD1 as a possible D gene (6 bases). The germline V gene encodes CDR1 SGDLS and CDR2 YYNGEE. Trimming took off 5 bases at V and 8 bases at J, with 13 bases between the two ends. There are 12 residues in the CDR3. Here the CDR3 DNA reads TGTGCCAGCAGTCCAGGGGAGAGGGAAGCTTTCTTT. It translates to CASSPGEREAFF.

The chain employs TRBV30 and TRBJ1-1; 11 nucleotides align to TRBD1. Trimming cost V 7 bases and J 0 bases; bases outside gene matches: 7. The CDR3 is 15 amino acids. Per germline, CDR1 GTSNPN and CDR2 SVGIG (reference sequence). For the CDR3, the DNA is TGTGCCTTCTGGACAGGGGGCACTCTGAACACTGAAGCTTTCTTT. Its translation: CAFWTGGTLNTEAFF.

V gene TRBV7-3 combines with J gene TRBJ1-2, with TRBD1 matching 9 bases. The CDR3 is made up of 15 amino acids. Germline trimming cut 5 bases from V and 4 bases from J; bases unmatched to any gene: 8. In germline, CDR1 is SGHTA, CDR2 FQGTGA. The CDR3 loop reads CASSDRGGKGYGYTF. The CDR3 DNA is TGTGCCAGCAGCGACAGGGGGGGTAAAGGCTATGGCTACACCTTC.